These 29 T cell receptor beta chains were all obtained from the same sample, sequenced in a study of blood T cell repertoires in COVID-19. The table came from immunoSEQ multiplex PCR; TCRdb's copy has only in-frame clones and leaves some out. The table lists around 95,000 clones, approximately 84% of them singletons, with over 7% in the top ten. The specimen sequenced was peripheral blood. The receptors originated from a man under 40 in a cohort sampled during active COVID-19.

With regard to this clone: At one of its ends the junction is not consistent with the germline gene, which may arise from a read error. The gene calls are TRBV2 and TRBJ2-7; TRBD2 aligns across 9 bases. The CDR3 has 14 residues. CDR1 and CDR2 (germline): SNHLY, FYNNEI. The DNA of the CDR3 is TGTGCCAGCAGGGACACAAGCGGGGGGTACGCGCAGTACTTC. It specifies CASRDTSGGYAQYF.

This clone was observed a few times. The genes are TRBV2 and TRBJ1-6, with TRBD1 identical over 7 bases. CDR1 and CDR2 (germline): SNHLY, FYNNEI. CDR3 size: 15 residues. The trim removed 8 bases at V and 5 bases at J, leaving 9 bases unmatched. The CDR3 nucleotides are TGTGCCAGCGGAGCCGGGACAGAAAATAATTCACCCCTCCACTTT. It yields the protein CASGAGTENNSPLHF.

V usage is TRBV29-1 and J usage is TRBJ1-1; the D is unclear. The V end was cut by 7 bases, the J end by 3 bases, with 12 bases between. CDR3 length: 12 amino acids. From germline, CDR1 is SQVTM and CDR2 ANQGSEA. For the CDR3, the DNA is TGCAGCGCCGGGGAGTTTGACACTGAAGCTTTCTTT. It specifies CSAGEFDTEAFF.

The chain recombines TRBV24-1 with TRBJ2-3; a weak D match, TRBD2 (5 bases). V dropped 3 bases and J dropped 0 bases, with 12 bases sitting between them. Germline loops: CDR1 KGHDR, CDR2 SFDVKD. This CDR3 has 16 residues. The DNA of the CDR3 is TGTGCCACCAGTGATATAGTAGCGTCTAGCACAGATACGCAGTATTTT. Its protein is CATSDIVASSTDTQYF.

The chain uses TRBV6-6 and TRBJ1-6; no reliable D call. Trimming pared 5 bases from V and 2 bases from J, leaving 16 bases between. The CDR3 length is 17 residues. Per the germline V gene, CDR1 is MNHNY and CDR2 is SVGAGI (reference sequence). This chain's CDR3 is CASSPPRRGTYNSPLHF. CDR3 in DNA: TGTGCCAGCAGTCCGCCCCGGCGGGGAACCTATAATTCACCCCTCCACTTT.

This clone has a single count. The rearrangement joins TRBV7-2 to TRBJ1-2; no clear D. V lost 3 bases to trimming and J lost 3 bases, with 17 bases between them. This CDR3 comprises 16 residues. CDR1 is SGHTA and CDR2 is FQGNSA in the germline V gene. The CDR3 protein is CASSLASDYRDYGYTF. CDR3 sequence (DNA): TGTGCCAGCAGCTTGGCCAGTGATTATCGGGACTATGGCTACACCTTC.

This sequence joins TRBV28 and TRBJ1-3; D may be TRBD1 (6 bases). The V gene's germline CDR1 is MDHEN and CDR2 SYDVKM. The CDR3 extends over 15 amino acids. The V end lost 6 bases, the J end lost 2 bases, and 14 bases lay between the germline ends. The CDR3 sequence is CASSPRTAAGNTIYF. In DNA form, the CDR3 reads TGTGCCAGCAGCCCACGGACAGCGGCTGGAAACACCATATATTTT.

V is TRBV5-1 and J is TRBJ2-5; maybe TRBD1 (5 bases). Deletions cut 4 bases from V and 3 bases from J, with 13 bases between. This CDR3 contains 14 residues. Germline V lookup: CDR1 SGHRS, CDR2 YFSETQ. As DNA, the CDR3 is TGCGCCAGCAGCCCCGGACACGTGGAAGAGACCCAGTACTTC. Residues: CASSPGHVEETQYF.

V usage is TRBV7-8 and J usage is TRBJ1-5; 8 bases are a match to TRBD1. Germline CDR1 reads SGHVS; CDR2 reads FQNEAQ. The junction had 14 bases not matched to a gene; V was cut back by 5 bases and J by 2 bases. This CDR3 spans 18 amino acids. The CDR3 loop is CASSPTSRTGHRNQPQHF. The CDR3 nucleotides are TGTGCCAGCAGCCCAACCTCTCGGACAGGGCATCGCAATCAGCCCCAGCATTTT.

This chain uses TRBV5-4 with TRBJ2-1, with D possibly matching TRBD1 (5 bases). This CDR3 has 15 amino acids. Trimming shortened V by 0 bases and J by 0 bases, and 7 bases separated the two germline ends. Per the germline V gene, CDR1 is SGHNT and CDR2 is YYREEE (reference sequence). The CDR3 spells CASSLGTSSYNEQFF. The CDR3 DNA sequence: TGTGCCAGCAGCTTGGGGACAAGCTCCTACAATGAGCAGTTCTTC.

This clone showed up just a few times. The chain joins TRBV6-2 or TRBV6-3 to TRBJ2-7; 9 nucleotides agree with TRBD2. This CDR3 contains 16 residues. The germline V gene encodes CDR1 MNHEY and CDR2 SVGEGT. The junction had 6 bases not matched to a gene; V was cut back by 3 bases and J by 0 bases. CDR3 sequence: CASSYRVAGASYEQYF. In DNA, the CDR3 is TGTGCCAGCAGTTATAGGGTAGCGGGGGCCTCCTACGAGCAGTACTTC.

This chain joins TRBV5-1 and TRBJ2-7, with a weak D call TRBD1 (5 bases). The V gene's germline CDR1 is SGHRS and CDR2 YFSETQ. V was cut by 2 bases and J by 2 bases, with 11 bases left in between. The CDR3 loop spans 14 amino acids. This CDR3 is CASSFKGSTYEQYF. Written as DNA, the CDR3 is TGCGCCAGCAGCTTCAAGGGGTCGACCTACGAGCAGTACTTC.

This clone was picked up one time. This sequence joins TRBV6-5 and TRBJ1-5; 7 bases align to TRBD1. Looked up from germline, CDR1 is MNHEY and CDR2 is SVGAGI. The CDR3 spans 13 residues. Trimming cost V 6 bases and J 5 bases; bases outside gene matches: 4. In DNA form, the CDR3 reads TGTGCCAGCAGCGGGGACAGCCATCAGCCCCAGCATTTT. Encoded protein: CASSGDSHQPQHF.

The V call is TRBV3-1 (or the pseudogene TRBV3-2), the J call TRBJ2-7; D not resolved. CDR3 length equals 11 residues. V lost 1 base, J lost 8 bases, and 6 bases lay in between. Germline V gene data show CDR1 as LGHDT and CDR2 as YNNKEL (reference sequence). CDR3 region: CASSQAFQQYF. The CDR3 coding sequence is TGTGCCAGCAGCCAAGCGTTTCAGCAGTACTTC.

The CDR3 sequence: CASSQWTGGPEQYF. CDR3 nucleotides: TGTGCCAGCAGCCAGTGGACAGGGGGGCCCGAGCAGTACTTC. The genes are TRBV5-5 and TRBJ2-7; 10 nucleotides match TRBD1. The germline gives CDR1 SGHKS, CDR2 YYEKEE (reference sequence). The CDR3 contains 14 residues. The J segment lost 6 bases and the V segment lost 4 bases, leaving 7 bases of the junction unmatched.

The V gene is TRBV27, the J gene TRBJ2-5; 8 bases fit TRBD1. Germline V CDR1 and CDR2: MNHEY, SMNVEV (reference sequence). This CDR3 region has 16 residues. The V gene end was trimmed by 4 bases and the J gene end by 2 bases; junction bases not matched to a gene: 9. The CDR3 reads CASSSRQGIKQETQYF. In nucleotides, the CDR3 is TGTGCCAGCAGTTCTCGACAGGGGATTAAACAAGAGACCCAGTACTTC.

The chain joins TRBV7-9 to TRBJ1-1; possibly TRBD1 for D (5 bases). V lost 2 bases to trimming and J lost 4 bases, with 14 bases between them. The length of the CDR3 is 15 residues. Germline loops: CDR1 SEHNR, CDR2 FQNEAQ (reference sequence). As DNA, the CDR3 is TGTGCCAGCAGCTTAACCGGGGGAGAGAGCACTGAAGCTTTCTTT. It translates to CASSLTGGESTEAFF.

The V and J genes are TRBV27 and TRBJ2-7, with TRBD1 identical over 12 bases. Germline V gene data show CDR1 as MNHEY and CDR2 as SMNVEV (reference sequence). With V trimmed by 6 bases and J by 6 bases, 9 bases remained unmatched. This CDR3 region has 15 residues. The CDR3 reads CASRLPGQGAGEQYF. The CDR3 DNA follows: TGTGCCAGCAGGCTGCCGGGACAGGGGGCGGGCGAGCAGTACTTC.

The chain has TRBV29-1 and TRBJ1-4; 8 nucleotides agree with TRBD1. This CDR3 contains 18 residues. Germline trimming cut 0 bases from V and 2 bases from J; bases unmatched to any gene: 11. From germline, CDR1 is SQVTM and CDR2 ANQGSEA. The DNA for the CDR3 is TGCAGCGTTGAAGATCGGACAGGGAGGTTTAGGACTAATGAAAAACTGTTTTTT. Amino acid sequence: CSVEDRTGRFRTNEKLFF.

The table lists this clone with a count of one. V and J are TRBV4-3 and TRBJ2-1, with TRBD1 matching 9 bases. V gave up 1 base and J gave up 3 bases; unmatched junction bases: 1. This CDR3 has 15 residues. Germline V gene sequence: CDR1 LGHNA, CDR2 YSLEER. The CDR3 spells CASSQGDRDYNEQFF. The CDR3 DNA reads as TGCGCCAGCAGCCAAGGGGACAGGGACTACAATGAGCAGTTCTTC.

J is TRBJ1-1 and V is TRBV6-2 or TRBV6-3; TRBD1 matches at 7 bases. Germline V gene lookup returns CDR1 MNHEY and CDR2 SVGEGT. V lost 1 base and J lost 4; bases outside the gene matches: 12. This CDR3 region has 17 residues. The CDR3 DNA sequence: TGTGCCAGCAGTTACTTGCTCGGGACAGAGGCGGCCACTGAAGCTTTCTTT. Protein product: CASSYLLGTEAATEAFF.

This clone came up a few times. The gene calls are TRBV5-1 and TRBJ2-2, with TRBD2 matching 8 bases. Germline trimming cut 9 bases from V and 1 base from J; bases unmatched to any gene: 8. Germline CDR1 reads SGHRS; CDR2 reads YFSETQ. The CDR3 length is 15 residues. CDR3 DNA: TGCGCCACCAGAAGGAGCGGGGGGAACACCGGGGAGCTGTTTTTT. This translates into CATRRSGGNTGELFF.

The rearrangement links TRBV15 to TRBJ2-3; TRBD2 aligns across 11 bases. After removal of 3 bases from V and 6 bases from J, the junction contained 11 bases not matched to a gene. Germline V gene data show CDR1 as LNHNV and CDR2 as YYDKDF (reference sequence). The CDR3 has 17 residues. The CDR3 region is CATSRVRLAGRTDTQYF. Written as DNA, the CDR3 is TGTGCCACCAGCAGGGTGAGACTAGCGGGGAGGACGGATACGCAGTATTTT.

This rearrangement joins TRBV5-4 to TRBJ1-5, with D unresolved. In germline, CDR1 is SGHNT, CDR2 YYREEE (reference sequence). With 0 bases removed from V and 0 bases from J, the gap between germline ends came to 7 bases. The CDR3 covers 15 residues. The CDR3 DNA is TGTGCCAGCAGCTTGGGAGGAAATAGCAATCAGCCCCAGCATTTT. This encodes CASSLGGNSNQPQHF.

This clone was found once. This sequence joins TRBV30 and TRBJ1-1; 12 nucleotides agree with TRBD1. J lost 8 bases, V lost 4 bases, and 14 bases had no gene match. The CDR3 extends over 16 amino acids. CDR1 GTSNPN and CDR2 SVGIG come from the germline V gene (reference sequence). The CDR3: CAWIPARGQGAGEAFF. As DNA, the CDR3 is TGTGCCTGGATCCCCGCACGGGGACAGGGGGCTGGGGAAGCTTTCTTT.

The CDR3 here is CASSFSPASSSYEQYF. As DNA, the CDR3 is TGTGCCAGCAGCTTCTCTCCCGCTTCGAGCTCCTACGAGCAGTACTTC. The J gene is TRBJ2-7, the V gene TRBV7-2, with D uncertain. V was cut by 3 bases and J by 0 bases, with 15 bases left in between. Germline CDR1 SGHTA, CDR2 FQGNSA. The CDR3 totals 16 residues.

V and J are TRBV19 and TRBJ2-3; 11 positions match TRBD2. From germline, CDR1 is LNHDA and CDR2 SQIVND (reference sequence). V lost 3 bases, J lost 1 base, and 0 bases stayed unmatched. The CDR3 loop spans 15 amino acids. The CDR3 spells CASSMGLAGTDTQYF. In nucleotides, the CDR3 is TGTGCCAGTAGTATGGGACTAGCGGGCACAGATACGCAGTATTTT.

The CDR3 protein is CSAGPGGMETQYF. CDR3 DNA sequence: TGCAGCGCAGGGCCCGGGGGAATGGAGACCCAGTACTTC. The chain employs TRBV29-1 and TRBJ2-5, with a possible D match to TRBD2 (6 bases). This CDR3 contains 13 residues. The V and J ends lost 7 bases and 5 bases respectively, with 17 bases between them. In germline, CDR1 is SQVTM, CDR2 ANQGSEA. Based on the CDR3 plus reference TRBV29-1 and TRBJ2-5, the full variable domain is SAVISQKPSRDICQRGTSLTIQCQVDSQVTMMFWYRQQPGQSLTLIATANQGSEATYESGFVIDKFPISRPNLTFSTLTVSNMSPEDSSIYLCSAGPGGMETQYFGPGTRLLVL.

This clone was observed a handful of times. J is TRBJ1-5 and V is TRBV5-1; 10 nucleotides line up with TRBD1. Germline CDR1 SGHRS, CDR2 YFSETQ. The CDR3 runs 15 residues. Unmatched junction bases numbered 5, after V lost 2 bases and J lost 6 bases. CDR3 bases: TGCGCCAGCAGCTTCGGACAGGGGGAAGGTCAGCCCCAGCATTTT. It is translated as CASSFGQGEGQPQHF.